This T cell receptor (beta chain) was sequenced during a study of fetal regulatory T cell absence and autoimmunity. This CDR3 contains 15 residues. V trimming: 5 bases; J trimming: 4 bases; junction bases outside the gene matches: 10. Germline assignment: CDR1 MNHEY and CDR2 SVGAGI. Profiled with immunoSEQ multiplex PCR; TCRdb holds only in-frame clones, not every one. The sample carries about 95,000 clones, 72% recorded once. The sequencing input was pancreas tissue. This receptor was identified in a male donor with IPEX syndrome. The chain links TRBV6-5 to TRBJ1-1; 7 bases fit TRBD1. The CDR3 loop is CASSLPGTVFTEAFF. The CDR3 DNA sequence: TGTGCCAGCAGTCTCCCCGGGACAGTTTTCACTGAAGCTTTCTTT.